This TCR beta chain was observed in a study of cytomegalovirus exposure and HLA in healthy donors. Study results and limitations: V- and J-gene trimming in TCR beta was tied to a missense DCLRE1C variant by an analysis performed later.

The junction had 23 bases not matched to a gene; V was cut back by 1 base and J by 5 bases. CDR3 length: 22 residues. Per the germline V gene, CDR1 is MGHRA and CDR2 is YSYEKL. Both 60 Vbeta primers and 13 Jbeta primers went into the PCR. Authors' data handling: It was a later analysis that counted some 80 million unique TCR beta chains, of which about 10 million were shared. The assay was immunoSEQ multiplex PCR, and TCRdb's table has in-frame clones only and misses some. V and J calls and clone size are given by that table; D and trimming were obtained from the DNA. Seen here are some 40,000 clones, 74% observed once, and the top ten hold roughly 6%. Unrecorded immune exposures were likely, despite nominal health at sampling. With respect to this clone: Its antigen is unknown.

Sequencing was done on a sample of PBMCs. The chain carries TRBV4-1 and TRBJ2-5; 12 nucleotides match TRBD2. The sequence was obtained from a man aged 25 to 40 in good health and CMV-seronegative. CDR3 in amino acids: CASSQAPPTSGGVSTRSETQYF. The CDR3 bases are TGCGCCAGCAGCCAAGCTCCCCCGACTAGCGGGGGCGTCAGTACGCGGTCGGAGACCCAGTACTTC.